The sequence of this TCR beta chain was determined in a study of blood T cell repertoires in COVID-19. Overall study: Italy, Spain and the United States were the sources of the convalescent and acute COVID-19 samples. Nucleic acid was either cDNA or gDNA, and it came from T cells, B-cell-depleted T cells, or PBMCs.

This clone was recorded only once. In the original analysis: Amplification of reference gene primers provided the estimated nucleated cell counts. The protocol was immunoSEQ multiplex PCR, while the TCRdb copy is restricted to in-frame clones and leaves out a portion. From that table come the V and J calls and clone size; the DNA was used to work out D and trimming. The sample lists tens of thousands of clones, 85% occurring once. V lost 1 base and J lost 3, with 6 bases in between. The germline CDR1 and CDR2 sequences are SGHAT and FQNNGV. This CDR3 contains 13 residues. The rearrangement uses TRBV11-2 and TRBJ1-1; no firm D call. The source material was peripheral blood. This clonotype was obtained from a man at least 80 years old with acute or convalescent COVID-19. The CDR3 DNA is TGTGCCAGCAGCTTAGTTCTCGACACTGAAGCTTTCTTT. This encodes CASSLVLDTEAFF.